These 9 T cell receptor beta chains were all obtained from the same sample, sequenced in a study of blood T cells in healthy people across ages. Sample-barcoded 5' priming and a J-beta primer mix drove a second PCR of roughly 6 to 12 cycles. TCRdb called the 5' RACE reads again in MiXCR, with one record for every CDR3 protein. The sample contains some 730,000 distinct CDR3 sequences, 22% of which appear only once. Material: blood. The receptors were sampled from a man aged 65-85 years in good health.

The rearrangement uses TRBV20-1 and TRBJ1-5; 7 bases are a match to TRBD1. Germline CDR1 reads DFQATT; CDR2 reads SNEGSKA (reference sequence). The CDR3 is 15 amino acids. V lost 0 bases and J lost 8; bases outside the gene matches: 10. The CDR3 loop is CSARERGGPGKPQHF. As DNA, the CDR3 is TGCAGTGCTAGAGAAAGAGGGGGCCCAGGAAAGCCCCAGCATTTT.

This clonotype was counted a few times. The chain uses TRBV7-2 and TRBJ1-6; a weak D match, TRBD1 (5 bases). Trimming cost V 0 bases and J 7 bases, with 7 bases left between them. The CDR3 runs to 14 residues. Germline V gene sequence: CDR1 SGHTA, CDR2 FQGNSA. In DNA form, the CDR3 reads TGTGCCAGCAGCTTAGCACAGGTGAATTCACCCCTCCACTTT. It codes for CASSLAQVNSPLHF.

This clonotype has only a few counts. The rearrangement links TRBV29-1 to TRBJ1-3; D unclear. CDR3 length: 12 amino acids. V was clipped by 4 bases and J by 0 bases, with 4 bases between them. CDR1 SQVTM and CDR2 ANQGSEA come from the germline V gene. The CDR3, as DNA: TGCAGCGTTGGGATCTCTGGAAACACCATATATTTT. Its protein product is CSVGISGNTIYF.

In its sample, this clonotype was seen once. The rearrangement links TRBV5-1 to TRBJ2-3; D assignment may be TRBD1 or TRBD2 (5 bases each). V was cut by 0 bases and J by 0 bases, with 11 bases left in between. Germline lookup yields CDR1 SGHRS and CDR2 YFSETQ. The CDR3 is 16 amino acids. In DNA, the CDR3 is TGCGCCAGCAGCTTGGGAGGGGCTACTAGCACAGATACGCAGTATTTT. Translating gives CASSLGGATSTDTQYF.

V and J are TRBV29-1 and TRBJ2-5; possibly TRBD1 or TRBD2 for D (5 bases each). Trimming pared 0 bases from V and 9 bases from J, leaving 11 bases between. Germline assignment: CDR1 SQVTM and CDR2 ANQGSEA. CDR3 length: 12 amino acids. The CDR3 region is CSVEDWGKAQYF. The CDR3 DNA sequence: TGCAGCGTTGAAGATTGGGGGAAGGCCCAGTACTTC. The full variable domain, its missing parts supplied by reference TRBV29-1 and TRBJ2-5, is SAVISQKPSRDICQRGTSLTIQCQVDSQVTMMFWYRQQPGQSLTLIATANQGSEATYESGFVIDKFPISRPNLTFSTLTVSNMSPEDSSIYLCSVEDWGKAQYFGPGTRLLVL.

This chain links TRBV12-3 or TRBV12-4 with TRBJ2-3; 11 bases agree with TRBD2. CDR3 length: 17 residues. V gave up 6 bases and J gave up 3 bases; unmatched junction bases: 11. This CDR3 is CASSPFRSGGVTDTQYF. CDR3 coding DNA: TGTGCCAGCAGCCCCTTTCGTAGCGGGGGGGTAACAGATACGCAGTATTTT.

This clonotype appeared a few times. The chain is built from TRBV6-6 and TRBJ2-5, with TRBD1 matching over 7 bases. The assigned J gene may be wrong: the sequence end matches TRBJ2-1 better. This CDR3 region has 14 residues. Germline values: CDR1 MNHNY, CDR2 SVGAGI (reference sequence). CDR3 amino acids: CASSYGTTGFEQFF. CDR3 nucleotide sequence: TGTGCCAGCAGTTACGGAACGACAGGGTTTGAGCAGTTCTTC.

The sample holds a few counts of this clonotype. The V and J genes are TRBV12-3 or TRBV12-4 and TRBJ2-1; D uncertain. TRBJ2-5 matches the DNA end more closely, so the J call is doubtful. This CDR3 region has 11 residues. CDR3 bases: TGTGCCAGCAGTTTGCAGCATACCCAGTACTTC. Protein product: CASSLQHTQYF.

This clonotype turned up a few times. The chain combines TRBV5-4 with TRBJ2-1; D not resolved. Germline CDR1 and CDR2: SGHNT and YYREEE (reference sequence). The CDR3 has 13 residues. V dropped 4 bases and J dropped 2 bases, with 7 bases sitting between them. The CDR3 DNA is TGTGCCAGCAGCACCGACACCTACAATGAGCAGTTCTTC. Protein: CASSTDTYNEQFF.